What follows describes a single T cell receptor beta chain. The CDR3 length is 15 residues. V lost 4 bases, J lost 6 bases, and 6 bases stayed unmatched. Germline lookup yields CDR1 LGHDT and CDR2 YNNKEL (reference sequence). Profiling relied on immunoSEQ multiplex PCR, and the TCRdb table lists in-frame clones only, not all of them. The data show about 330,000 clones, 87% seen once. The data belong to a study of blood T cell repertoires in COVID-19. The clonotype originates from a woman in her 30s who had recovered from COVID-19. The chain links TRBV3-1 (or the pseudogene TRBV3-2) to TRBJ1-4, with TRBD1 identical over 9 bases. The sequencing input was PBMCs or T cells enriched from blood (not recorded which). CDR3 nucleotide sequence: TGTGCCAGCAGCCTGACAGGGGGACGGTATGAAAAACTGTTTTTT. It codes for CASSLTGGRYEKLFF.